One and the same sample provided the 2 T cell receptor beta chains below, sequenced in a study of blood T cell repertoires in COVID-19. Assay: immunoSEQ multiplex PCR; the TCRdb copy retains only in-frame clones and omits some. The sample includes 470,000 or so clones, 70% to 90% of them seen just once. The material sequenced was peripheral blood. The receptors come from a human donor in a cohort sampled during active COVID-19.

The V and J genes are TRBV19 and TRBJ2-1; TRBD2 might be the D (5 bases). In germline, CDR1 is LNHDA, CDR2 SQIVND (reference sequence). CDR3 length: 17 amino acids. Trimming stripped 1 base from V and 0 bases from J, with 13 bases between. The CDR3 coding sequence is TGTGCCAGTAGTATAGGAGGCAGCGGACGCTCCTACAATGAGCAGTTCTTC. Its protein product is CASSIGGSGRSYNEQFF. Supplemented by reference TRBV19 and TRBJ2-1, the full variable domain reads DGGITQSPKYLFRKEGQNVTLSCEQNLNHDAMYWYRQDPGQGLRLIYYSQIVNDFQKGDIAEGYSVSREKKESFPLTVTSAQKNPTAFYLCASSIGGSGRSYNEQFFGPGTRLTVL.

The chain carries TRBV5-1 and TRBJ1-3; 7 nucleotides match TRBD1. The germline V gene encodes CDR1 SGHRS and CDR2 YFSETQ. With 4 bases clipped from V and 1 base from J, the junction kept 11 bases outside the gene matches. The CDR3 has 17 amino acids. CDR3 loop: CASSPSGTVNSGNTIYF. The DNA of the CDR3 is TGCGCCAGCAGCCCCTCCGGGACAGTGAATTCTGGAAACACCATATATTTT.